Below, 8 T cell receptor beta chains from the same sample are listed, as sequenced in a study of OX40 agonist ivuxolimab in advanced cancers. Libraries were prepared by immunoSEQ multiplex PCR; TCRdb keeps only in-frame clonotypes and omits some of them. The repertoire includes about 50,000 clones, about nine tenths of them detected once, and roughly 12% sits in the top ten. The starting material was CD4+ or CD8+ T cells sorted from blood, obtained in a trial of the OX40 agonist ivuxolimab. These receptors were obtained from an adult with an advanced solid tumor such as melanoma, head and neck, liver or kidney cancer.

This clone turned up a few times. The rearrangement uses TRBV5-6 and TRBJ1-2, with 9 bases identical to TRBD1. V gave up 3 bases and J gave up 3 bases; unmatched junction bases: 3. This CDR3 is built from 14 residues. Germline V gene lookup returns CDR1 SGHDT and CDR2 YYEEEE. DNA of the CDR3: TGTGCCAGCAGCTCGGGGACAGGGTACTATGGCTACACCTTC. Translated: CASSSGTGYYGYTF.

The V gene is TRBV15, the J gene TRBJ1-5; D is uncertain. The germline CDR1 and CDR2 sequences are LNHNV and YYDKDF (reference sequence). This CDR3 is 15 amino acids long. V was clipped by 0 bases and J by 6 bases, with 12 bases between them. The CDR3 DNA is TGTGCCACCAGCAGAGATCGGGCAGGCAGTCAGCCCCAGCATTTT. Amino acid sequence: CATSRDRAGSQPQHF.

The genes are TRBV6-6 and TRBJ2-7; the D is unclear. With 5 bases removed from V and 4 bases from J, the gap between germline ends came to 6 bases. CDR1 and CDR2 (germline): MNHNY, SVGAGI (reference sequence). This CDR3 comprises 11 residues. CDR3 bases: TGTGCCAGCAGTCCATCATACGAGCAGTACTTC. Protein: CASSPSYEQYF.

The chain joins TRBV6-5 to TRBJ1-2; D is perhaps TRBD1 (6 bases). Trimming removed 0 bases from V and 2 bases from J, with 10 bases in between. This CDR3 region has 15 residues. Per germline, CDR1 MNHEY and CDR2 SVGAGI. The CDR3 DNA is TGTGCCAGCAGTTACTCGAACAGGGACAACTATGGCTACACCTTC. This gives the protein CASSYSNRDNYGYTF.

The chain uses TRBV28 and TRBJ2-1, with TRBD1 identical over 10 bases. V was pared by 7 bases and J by 6 bases, with 15 bases of the junction left unmatched. This CDR3 region has 17 residues. Germline V gene data show CDR1 as MDHEN and CDR2 as SYDVKM. CDR3 DNA sequence: TGTGCCAGCACCCAGGGGGTCCGGGACAGGGGCCTCAATGAGCAGTTCTTC. Translating it yields CASTQGVRDRGLNEQFF.

This sequence joins TRBV6-5 and TRBJ1-1; D ambiguous. V was trimmed by 0 bases and J by 0 bases, leaving 8 bases between them. Germline lookup yields CDR1 MNHEY and CDR2 SVGAGI. The CDR3 covers 15 residues. DNA of the CDR3: TGTGCCAGCAGTTACTCCGGGGTCGTGAACACTGAAGCTTTCTTT. It yields the protein CASSYSGVVNTEAFF.

This chain links TRBV9 with TRBJ1-3, with no clear D. The germline CDR1 and CDR2 sequences are SGDLS and YYNGEE. V gave up 0 bases and J gave up 0 bases, with 16 bases separating them. The CDR3 sequence is 18 residues long. CDR3 nucleotide sequence: TGTGCCAGCAGCGTAGGAGGATGGGGAGGATCCTCTGGAAACACCATATATTTT. This encodes CASSVGGWGGSSGNTIYF.

With respect to this clone: The junction departs from the called germline gene at one end, perhaps through a read error. The V call is TRBV10-3, the J call TRBJ1-2, with 8 bases lining up with TRBD1. The V gene's germline CDR1 is ENHRY and CDR2 SYGVKD. CDR3 size: 16 residues. CDR3 residues: CASSEVPQGVSYGYTF. The DNA for the CDR3 is TGTGCCAGCAGTGAAGTCCCACAGGGGGTTAGCTATGGCTACACCTTC.